This T cell receptor beta chain was sequenced in a study of cytomegalovirus exposure and HLA in healthy donors. Study-level findings and limits: Rare TCR sequences predominated, though certain public TCRs were found in many donors. According to reports, the classifier identified cytomegalovirus status with high specificity and sensitivity. It was found in a later analysis that first-cohort TCR clusters tended to co-occur in the 90 to 150 validation repertoires. Overall, roughly 160 TCR beta chains were annotated as cytomegalovirus-associated.

The CDR3 length is 16 residues. V lost 2 bases and J lost 6; bases outside the gene matches: 9. The germline CDR1 and CDR2 sequences are SGDLS and YYNGEE. Libraries were prepared by immunoSEQ multiplex PCR; TCRdb keeps only in-frame clonotypes and omits some of them. In the table there are under 250,000 clones, 80% to 95% of which are singletons. As regards this clone: Its specificity is unknown.

The V call is TRBV9, the J call TRBJ2-1; TRBD1 matches at 9 bases. This sequence originates from a young woman in good health and CMV-seronegative. Sequencing was performed on PBMCs. CDR3 sequence: CASSVGTNRGLNEQFF. CDR3 DNA sequence: TGTGCCAGCAGCGTCGGGACCAACAGGGGGCTCAATGAGCAGTTCTTC.